This entry is about one T cell receptor (beta chain). Its antigen is still unknown. These data originate in a study of T cells expressing NK-cell markers. Across the study: It was sorted CD3+CD56-NKG2C+, CD3+CD56+NKG2C- and CD3+CD56+NKG2C+ T cells that provided the TCR beta repertoires. Most of the eight sequenced donors tested HCMV-seropositive; one tested seronegative.

Beta-chain TCR cDNA was generated via 5'RACE template switching with UMIs. TCRdb re-called the 5' RACE reads; one entry per CDR3 protein, DNA not given. Recorded for this sample: 300,000 to 500,000 distinct CDR3 sequences. Study results and caveats: These clonotypes also led the CD3+CD56-NKG2C+ fraction in several donors.

The sequencing input was blood T cells: a sorted CD56 or NKG2C T cell subset, CD4+ or CD8+ T cells, or bulk PBMC T cells (not recorded which). This clonotype was obtained from a woman aged 45-65 years in good health.

The CDR3 sequence is CASSSPRIAVRRFF. The chain couples TRBV7-2 to TRBJ2-1; absent DNA, TCRdb's TRBD2 call cannot be checked. This CDR3 region has 14 residues. Germline V gene sequence: CDR1 SGHTA, CDR2 FQGNSA.